This T cell receptor (beta chain) is drawn from a study of blood T cell repertoires in COVID-19. Measured with immunoSEQ multiplex PCR; TCRdb has only the in-frame clones, and not every one. The sample yields about 210,000 clones, around 90% seen once. The trim removed 4 bases at V and 0 bases at J, leaving 16 bases unmatched. The germline gives CDR1 SGHKS, CDR2 YYEKEE (reference sequence). This CDR3 comprises 19 residues. The specimen was PBMCs or T cells enriched from blood (not recorded which). The J gene is TRBJ1-5, the V gene TRBV5-5; 7 nucleotides agree with TRBD1. The clonotype originates from a man younger than 45 in a cohort exposed to, infected with or recovered from COVID-19 (not recorded which). In nucleotides, the CDR3 is TGTGCCAGCAGCCCCGACGGGACAGCTTTCTATTATAGCAATCAGCCCCAGCATTTT. Its translation: CASSPDGTAFYYSNQPQHF.